These 7 T cell receptor beta chains share one sample of origin, sequenced in a study of OX40 agonist ivuxolimab in advanced cancers. TCRdb's table, derived via immunoSEQ multiplex PCR, lists solely in-frame clones and lacks some. Of about 95,000 clones listed, approximately 86% are singletons. This specimen consisted of CD4+ or CD8+ T cells sorted from blood, obtained in a trial of the OX40 agonist ivuxolimab. These TCRs come from an adult with an advanced solid tumor such as melanoma, head and neck, liver or kidney cancer.

The rearrangement joins TRBV2 to TRBJ1-2; tentatively, D is TRBD1 (6 bases). There are 12 residues in the CDR3. Per germline, CDR1 SNHLY and CDR2 FYNNEI. The V end lost 3 bases, the J end lost 8 bases, and 10 bases lay between the germline ends. The CDR3 sequence is CASSEGGAGYTF. CDR3 DNA: TGTGCCAGCAGTGAGGGGGGCGCGGGCTACACCTTC.

CDR3 DNA sequence: TGCGCCAGCACGTCGGCGGGAGGGCCTTATATCGATGAGCAGTTCTTC. This translates into CASTSAGGPYIDEQFF. The genes are TRBV5-1 and TRBJ2-1; 9 nucleotides line up with TRBD2. The V gene's germline CDR1 is SGHRS and CDR2 YFSETQ. The CDR3 sequence is 16 residues long. J lost 8 bases, V lost 6 bases, and 15 bases had no gene match.

The genes are TRBV11-3 and TRBJ2-1, with D possibly TRBD1 on 5 matching bases. The CDR3 consists of 15 residues. The V and J ends lost 5 bases and 4 bases respectively, with 15 bases between them. Looked up from germline, CDR1 is SGHNT and CDR2 is YENEEA. Here the CDR3 reads CASSKEDQGYNEQFF. As DNA, the CDR3 is TGTGCCAGCAGCAAAGAGGATCAGGGATACAATGAGCAGTTCTTC. The variable domain in full, completed from reference TRBV11-3 and TRBJ2-1, reads EAGVVQSPRYKIIEKKQPVAFWCNPISGHNTLYWYLQNLGQGPELLIRYENEEAVDDSQLPKDRFSAERLKGVDSTLKIQPAELGDSAVYLCASSKEDQGYNEQFFGPGTRLTVL.

This clone came up a few times. V is TRBV27 and J is TRBJ2-5; 9 nucleotides line up with TRBD2. There are 15 residues in the CDR3. V gave up 8 bases and J gave up 2 bases; unmatched junction bases: 9. Germline V gene sequence: CDR1 MNHEY, CDR2 SMNVEV (reference sequence). CDR3 loop: CASRKLAGPQETQYF. The CDR3, as DNA: TGTGCCAGCCGGAAACTAGCGGGCCCACAAGAGACCCAGTACTTC.

This chain uses TRBV11-3 with TRBJ1-2; weak D call: TRBD1 (5 bases). The CDR3 spans 14 residues. The V gene's germline CDR1 is SGHNT and CDR2 YENEEA. V was trimmed by 2 bases and J by 4 bases, leaving 11 bases between them. The CDR3 spells CASSLTPGPYGYTF. The DNA of the CDR3 is TGTGCCAGCAGCTTAACCCCAGGGCCCTATGGCTACACCTTC.

V is TRBV29-1 and J is TRBJ2-7; no clear D. Per germline, CDR1 SQVTM and CDR2 ANQGSEA. Trimming removed 7 bases at V and 2 bases at J, with 12 bases between. The CDR3 extends over 12 amino acids. As DNA, the CDR3 is TGCAGCGCGTTGGACGGAACCTACGAGCAGTACTTC. This encodes CSALDGTYEQYF.

CDR3 in amino acids: CASSFRTSGDTQYF. Here the CDR3 DNA reads TGTGCCAGCAGCTTCAGGACTAGTGGGGATACGCAGTATTTT. The chain recombines TRBV11-1 with TRBJ2-3, with 7 bases matching TRBD2. Germline trimming cut 3 bases from V and 6 bases from J; bases unmatched to any gene: 6. The CDR3 spans 14 residues. CDR1 SGHAT and CDR2 FQDESV come from the germline V gene (reference sequence).